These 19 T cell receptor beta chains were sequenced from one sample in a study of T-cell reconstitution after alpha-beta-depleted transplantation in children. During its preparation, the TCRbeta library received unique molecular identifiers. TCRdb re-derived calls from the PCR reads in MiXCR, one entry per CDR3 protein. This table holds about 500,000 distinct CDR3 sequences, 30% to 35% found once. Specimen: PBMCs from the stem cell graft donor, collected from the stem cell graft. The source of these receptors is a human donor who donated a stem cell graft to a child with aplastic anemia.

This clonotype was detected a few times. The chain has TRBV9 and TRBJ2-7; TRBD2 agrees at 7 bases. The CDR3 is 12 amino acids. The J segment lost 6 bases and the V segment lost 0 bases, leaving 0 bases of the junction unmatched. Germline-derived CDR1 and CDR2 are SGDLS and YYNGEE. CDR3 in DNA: TGTGCCAGCAGCGTAGGCGGGAGCGAGCAGTACTTC. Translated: CASSVGGSEQYF. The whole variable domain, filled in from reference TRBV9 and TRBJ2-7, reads DSGVTQTPKHLITATGQRVTLRCSPRSGDLSVYWYQQSLDQGLQFLIQYYNGEERAKGNILERFSAQQFPDLHSELNLSSLELGDSALYFCASSVGGSEQYFGPGTRLTVT.

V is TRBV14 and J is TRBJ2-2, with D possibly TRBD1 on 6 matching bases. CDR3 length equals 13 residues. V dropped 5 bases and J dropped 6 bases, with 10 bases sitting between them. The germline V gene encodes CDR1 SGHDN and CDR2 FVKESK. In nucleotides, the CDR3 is TGTGCCAGCAGCGCACAGGGCGCCGGGGAGCTGTTTTTT. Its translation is CASSAQGAGELFF.

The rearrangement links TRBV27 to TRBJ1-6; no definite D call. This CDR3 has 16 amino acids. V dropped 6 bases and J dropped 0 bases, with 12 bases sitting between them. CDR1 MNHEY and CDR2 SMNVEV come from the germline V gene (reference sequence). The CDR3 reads CASRAATSSYNSPLHF. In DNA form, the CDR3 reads TGTGCCAGCAGGGCAGCGACGAGCTCCTATAATTCACCCCTCCACTTT.

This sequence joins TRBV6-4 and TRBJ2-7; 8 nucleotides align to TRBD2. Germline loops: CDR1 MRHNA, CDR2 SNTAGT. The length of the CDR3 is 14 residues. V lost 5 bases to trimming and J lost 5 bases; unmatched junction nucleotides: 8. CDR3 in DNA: TGTGCCAGCAGTCGACTAGCGATCCTCGACGAGCAGTACTTC. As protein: CASSRLAILDEQYF.

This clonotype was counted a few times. CDR3 loop: CATSDKGRSPLHF. In nucleotides, the CDR3 is TGTGCCACCAGTGATAAAGGACGGTCACCCCTCCACTTT. The V gene is TRBV24-1, the J gene TRBJ1-6; D gene unclear. V lost 3 bases to trimming and J lost 10 bases, with 9 bases between them. The germline gives CDR1 KGHDR, CDR2 SFDVKD. The CDR3 consists of 13 residues.

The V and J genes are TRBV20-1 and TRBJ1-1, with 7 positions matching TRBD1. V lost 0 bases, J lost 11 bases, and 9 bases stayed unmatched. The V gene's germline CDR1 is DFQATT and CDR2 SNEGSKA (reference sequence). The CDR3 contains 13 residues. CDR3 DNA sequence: TGCAGTGCTAGAGATGGGAGACAGGGAAGCGCTTTCTTT. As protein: CSARDGRQGSAFF.

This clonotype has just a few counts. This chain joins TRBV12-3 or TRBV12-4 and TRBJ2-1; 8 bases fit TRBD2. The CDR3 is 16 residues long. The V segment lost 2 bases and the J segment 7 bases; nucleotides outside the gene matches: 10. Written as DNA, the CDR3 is TGTGCCAGCAGTTTAACGGGAGGGGTCATGGTGAATGAGCAGTTCTTC. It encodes CASSLTGGVMVNEQFF.

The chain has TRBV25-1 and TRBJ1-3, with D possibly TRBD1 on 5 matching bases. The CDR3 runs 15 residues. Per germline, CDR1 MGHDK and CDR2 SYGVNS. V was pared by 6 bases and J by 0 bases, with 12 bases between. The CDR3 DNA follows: TGTGCCAGCAGGGATCCGGGACCCTCTGGAAACACCATATATTTT. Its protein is CASRDPGPSGNTIYF.

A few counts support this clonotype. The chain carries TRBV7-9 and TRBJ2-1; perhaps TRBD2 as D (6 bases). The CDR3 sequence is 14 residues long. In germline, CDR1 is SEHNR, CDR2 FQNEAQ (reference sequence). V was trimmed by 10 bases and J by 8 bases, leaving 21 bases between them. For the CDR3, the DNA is TGTGCCACCCAAATAGCGGCTAAGATTGATGAGCAGTTCTTC. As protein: CATQIAAKIDEQFF.

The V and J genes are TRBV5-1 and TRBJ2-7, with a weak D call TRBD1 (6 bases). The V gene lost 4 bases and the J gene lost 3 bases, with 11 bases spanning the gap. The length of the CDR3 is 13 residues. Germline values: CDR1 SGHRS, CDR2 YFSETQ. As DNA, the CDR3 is TGCGCCAGCAGCGCGCTACAGGGCTACGAGCAGTACTTC. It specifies CASSALQGYEQYF.

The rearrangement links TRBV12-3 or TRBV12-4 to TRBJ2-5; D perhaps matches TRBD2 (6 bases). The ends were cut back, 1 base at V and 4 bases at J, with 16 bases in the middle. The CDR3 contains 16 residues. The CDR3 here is CASSLGIGTAGETQYF. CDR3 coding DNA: TGTGCCAGCAGTTTAGGGATTGGAACAGCGGGAGAGACCCAGTACTTC.

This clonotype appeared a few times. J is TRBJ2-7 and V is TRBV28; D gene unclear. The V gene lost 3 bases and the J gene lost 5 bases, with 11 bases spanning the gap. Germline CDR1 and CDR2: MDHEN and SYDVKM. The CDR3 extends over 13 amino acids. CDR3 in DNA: TGTGCCAGCAGTTTGGGTATAGGGAACGAGCAGTACTTC. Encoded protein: CASSLGIGNEQYF.

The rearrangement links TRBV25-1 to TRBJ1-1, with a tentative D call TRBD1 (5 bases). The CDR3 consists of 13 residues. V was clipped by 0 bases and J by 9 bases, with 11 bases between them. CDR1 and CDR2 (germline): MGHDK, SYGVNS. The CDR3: CASSEYQGHKAFF. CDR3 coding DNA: TGTGCCAGCAGTGAATACCAGGGTCACAAAGCTTTCTTT.

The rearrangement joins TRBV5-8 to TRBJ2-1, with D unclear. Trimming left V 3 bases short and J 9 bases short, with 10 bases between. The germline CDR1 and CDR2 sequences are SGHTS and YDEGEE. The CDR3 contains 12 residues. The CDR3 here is CASSWRPPEQFF. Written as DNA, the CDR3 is TGTGCCAGCAGCTGGCGGCCCCCTGAGCAGTTCTTC.

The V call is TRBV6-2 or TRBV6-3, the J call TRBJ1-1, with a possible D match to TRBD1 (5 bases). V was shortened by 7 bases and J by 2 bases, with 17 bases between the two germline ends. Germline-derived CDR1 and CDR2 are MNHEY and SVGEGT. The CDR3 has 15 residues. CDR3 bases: TGTGCCAGCAATCTCGTACAGGTTCCAAACACTGAAGCTTTCTTT. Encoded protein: CASNLVQVPNTEAFF.

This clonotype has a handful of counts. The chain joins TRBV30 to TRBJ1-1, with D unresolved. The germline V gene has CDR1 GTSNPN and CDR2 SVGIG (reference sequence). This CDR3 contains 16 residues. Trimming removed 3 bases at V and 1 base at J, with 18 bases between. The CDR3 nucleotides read TGTGCCTGGAGCCCATCCCGGGTCCGGGGGAACACTGAAGCTTTCTTT. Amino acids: CAWSPSRVRGNTEAFF.

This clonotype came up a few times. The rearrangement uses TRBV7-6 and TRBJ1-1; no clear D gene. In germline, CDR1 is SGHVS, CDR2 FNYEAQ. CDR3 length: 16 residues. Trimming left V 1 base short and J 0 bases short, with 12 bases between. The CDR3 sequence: CASSLGPPGVNTEAFF. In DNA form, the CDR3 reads TGTGCCAGCAGCTTAGGTCCCCCTGGGGTGAACACTGAAGCTTTCTTT.

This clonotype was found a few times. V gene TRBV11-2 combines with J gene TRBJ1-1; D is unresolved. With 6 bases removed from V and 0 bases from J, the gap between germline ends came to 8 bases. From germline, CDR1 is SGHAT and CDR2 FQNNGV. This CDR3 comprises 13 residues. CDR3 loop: CASSSTLNTEAFF. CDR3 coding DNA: TGTGCCAGCAGTTCGACACTGAACACTGAAGCTTTCTTT.

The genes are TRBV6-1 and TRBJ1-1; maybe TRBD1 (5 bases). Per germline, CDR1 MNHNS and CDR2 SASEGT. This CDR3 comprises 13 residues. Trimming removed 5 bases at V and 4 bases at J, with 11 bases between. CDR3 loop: CASSPADTTEAFF. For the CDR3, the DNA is TGTGCCAGCAGTCCCGCGGACACCACTGAAGCTTTCTTT.